Following are 12 T cell receptor beta chains from one sample sequenced in a study of T cells in Graves' hyperthyroidism and ophthalmopathy. There were TCR beta CDR3 regions amplified from RNA transcripts. Initially, a first-round RT-PCR of the TCR CDR3 employed the HTBI primer set. TCRdb ran MiXCR on the multiplex PCR reads and lists one entry per CDR3 protein. The sample holds about 690,000 distinct CDR3 sequences, roughly a sixth seen once. The sample taken for sequencing was blood. Every receptor here comes from a man in his fifties or sixties with Graves' hyperthyroidism.

This clonotype was counted a few times. This chain links TRBV6-2 or TRBV6-3 with TRBJ2-3; TRBD2 matches at 9 bases. The junction had 7 bases not matched to a gene; V was cut back by 6 bases and J by 0 bases. The germline CDR1 and CDR2 sequences are MNHEY and SVGEGT. This CDR3 is built from 16 residues. CDR3 loop: CASRHRTSGSTDTQYF. DNA for the CDR3: TGTGCCAGCAGACACCGCACTAGCGGGAGCACAGATACGCAGTATTTT.

This clonotype was found many times. This chain's CDR3 is CASNTRSSGNTIYF. CDR3 in DNA: TGTGCCAGCAATACCAGGAGCTCTGGAAACACCATATATTTT. The rearrangement uses TRBV12-3 or TRBV12-4 and TRBJ1-3; D uncertain. The CDR3 length is 14 residues. Trimming took off 7 bases at V and 0 bases at J, with 10 bases between the two ends.

This clonotype was detected ten times or more. This chain uses TRBV5-1 with TRBJ2-3, with unresolved D. The germline V gene has CDR1 SGHRS and CDR2 YFSETQ. V was pared by 0 bases and J by 2 bases, with 10 bases between. CDR3 length equals 15 residues. DNA for the CDR3: TGCGCCAGCAGCTTGGCCGGGCGATTCACAGATACGCAGTATTTT. Encoded protein: CASSLAGRFTDTQYF.

This clonotype was found many times. The chain carries TRBV6-5 and TRBJ1-1, with D uncertain. Trimming took 0 bases from V and 4 from J, leaving 12 bases between them. Germline V gene lookup returns CDR1 MNHEY and CDR2 SVGAGI. The length of the CDR3 is 15 residues. CDR3 sequence (DNA): TGTGCCAGCAGTTACTCGGAGTTGTGGGGCACTGAAGCTTTCTTT. Its translation is CASSYSELWGTEAFF.

In its sample, this clonotype was seen many times. The genes are TRBV18 and TRBJ1-1, with 7 bases aligning to TRBD1. In germline, CDR1 is KGHSH, CDR2 LQKENI. V shed 1 base, J shed 2 bases, and the junction held 7 bases outside the gene matches. The CDR3 contains 16 residues. The CDR3 loop reads CASSPLTGTENTEAFF. The DNA of the CDR3 is TGTGCCAGCTCACCACTGACCGGGACAGAAAACACTGAAGCTTTCTTT.

The rearrangement uses TRBV6-1 and TRBJ1-1; D gene uncertain. This CDR3 contains 14 residues. The germline V gene has CDR1 MNHNS and CDR2 SASEGT. Deletions cut 1 base from V and 7 bases from J, with 13 bases between. CDR3 sequence reads: CASSEGADPSEAFF. The CDR3 DNA sequence: TGTGCCAGCAGTGAAGGGGCAGACCCTAGTGAAGCTTTCTTT.

The chain uses TRBV9 and TRBJ2-5; 9 nucleotides agree with TRBD2. The CDR3 contains 17 residues. The trim removed 3 bases at V and 4 bases at J, leaving 13 bases unmatched. The germline gives CDR1 SGDLS, CDR2 YYNGEE. The CDR3 nucleotides read TGTGCCAGCAGCGAGGGAGGGCTAGCGGGAAGCGGAGAGACCCAGTACTTC. Translation: CASSEGGLAGSGETQYF.

This clonotype was recorded at least ten times. This chain uses TRBV20-1 with TRBJ1-1, with TRBD1 as a possible D gene (6 bases). This CDR3 is 13 amino acids long. V was clipped by 5 bases and J by 11 bases, with 21 bases between them. Germline V gives CDR1 DFQATT, CDR2 SNEGSKA (reference sequence). This CDR3 reads CSAHKGETGRAFF. The CDR3 DNA follows: TGCAGTGCTCATAAGGGGGAGACAGGACGGGCTTTCTTT.

This clonotype was observed once. The chain uses TRBV11-2 and TRBJ2-1; D gene ambiguous. The CDR3 runs to 14 residues. Germline V gives CDR1 SGHAT, CDR2 FQNNGV. V was clipped by 1 base and J by 9 bases, with 13 bases between them. CDR3 residues: CASSLGLSTGEQFF. The CDR3 DNA sequence: TGTGCCAGCAGCTTAGGGCTCAGTACGGGTGAGCAGTTCTTC.

At least ten counts were recorded for this clonotype. This chain links TRBV6-2 or TRBV6-3 with TRBJ1-5; 8 bases are a match to TRBD1. V lost 3 bases, J lost 2 bases, and 3 bases stayed unmatched. From germline, CDR1 is MNHEY and CDR2 SVGEGT. The CDR3 spans 15 residues. The CDR3 nucleotides are TGTGCCAGCAGTTATACGACAGGGGGCAATCAGCCCCAGCATTTT. It encodes CASSYTTGGNQPQHF.

In its sample, this clonotype was seen many times. This chain connects TRBV2 to TRBJ1-6, with D perhaps TRBD1 (5 bases). Germline V lookup: CDR1 SNHLY, CDR2 FYNNEI. The CDR3 is 15 residues long. V shed 5 bases and J shed 2 bases, with 10 bases lying between them. CDR3 coding DNA: TGTGCCAGCAGTCCTGTGGACACCTATAATTCACCCCTCCACTTT. Protein product: CASSPVDTYNSPLHF.

Points on this clonotype: A single base separates this from a much larger clone, so it may be a read error. The gene calls are TRBV7-2 and TRBJ1-3; D is unresolved. This CDR3 has 15 residues. Germline V gene sequence: CDR1 SGHTA, CDR2 FQGNSA. Deletions cut 8 bases from V and 0 bases from J, with 14 bases between. The CDR3 is CASGAPLASGNTIYF. For the CDR3, the DNA is TGTGCCAGCGGTGCCCCCCTCGCCTCTGGAAACACCATATATTTT.